Sequencing of this T cell receptor beta chain was carried out in a study of long-term antiretroviral therapy in people with HIV. Findings and caveats of the study: The range of CDR3 lengths in HIV repertoires proved narrower than that found in controls.

Survey-level resolution applied to immunoSEQ assay v3.0. Generated by immunoSEQ multiplex PCR, the TCRdb table keeps only in-frame clones and is missing some. The sample records tens of thousands of clones, 80% to 90% being singletons. V was clipped by 8 bases and J by 7 bases, with 15 bases between them. CDR1 is LNHDA and CDR2 is SQIVND in the germline V gene (reference sequence). CDR3 length: 13 amino acids. About this clone itself: Its matching antigen is unknown.

The V gene is TRBV19, the J gene TRBJ2-4; D gene unclear. The sequenced sample was unsorted PBMCs, obtained 0.1 years before starting antiretroviral therapy. This sequence was found in a man in his late teens or twenties with HIV. CDR3 sequence: CASHDTRWNIQYF. The CDR3 nucleotides read TGTGCCAGTCATGACACGAGATGGAACATTCAGTACTTC.